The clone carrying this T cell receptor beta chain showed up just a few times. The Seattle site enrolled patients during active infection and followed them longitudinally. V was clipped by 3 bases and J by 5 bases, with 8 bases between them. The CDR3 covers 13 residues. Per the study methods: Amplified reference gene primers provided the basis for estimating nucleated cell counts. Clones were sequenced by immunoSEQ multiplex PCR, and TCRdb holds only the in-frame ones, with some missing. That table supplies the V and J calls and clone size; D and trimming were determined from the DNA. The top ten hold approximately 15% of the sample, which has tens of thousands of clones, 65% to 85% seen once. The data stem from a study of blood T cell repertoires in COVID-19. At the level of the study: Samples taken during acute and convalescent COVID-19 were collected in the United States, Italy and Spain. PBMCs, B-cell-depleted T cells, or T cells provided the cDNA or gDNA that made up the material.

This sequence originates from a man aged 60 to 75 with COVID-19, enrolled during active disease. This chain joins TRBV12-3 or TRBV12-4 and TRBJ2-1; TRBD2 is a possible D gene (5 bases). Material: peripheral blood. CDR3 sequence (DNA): TGTGCCAGCAGTTTTAGGCGGGACAATGAGCAGTTCTTC. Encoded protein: CASSFRRDNEQFF.